This TCR beta chain was profiled in a study of control samples from healthy donors and cancer patients. Germline CDR1 SGHVS, CDR2 FQNEAQ. The CDR3 consists of 15 residues. The V segment lost 5 bases and the J segment 4 bases; nucleotides outside the gene matches: 8. Here immunoSEQ multiplex PCR was the method, and the copy in TCRdb shows in-frame clones only, minus some. The sample lists roughly 130,000 clones, over 90% occurring once. The gene calls are TRBV7-8 and TRBJ2-1, with 7 bases identical to TRBD2. The source material was PBMCs. The clonotype comes from a man aged 60-69 years with colorectal cancer. This CDR3 is CASSTTGGTYNEQFF. Written as DNA, the CDR3 is TGTGCCAGCAGCACTACGGGGGGAACGTACAATGAGCAGTTCTTC.